This is a list of T cell receptor beta chains from one sample in a study of tumor-infiltrating lymphocytes in primary liver carcinoma. Using its own MiXCR run on the multiplex PCR reads, TCRdb lists one record per CDR3 protein. The data contain fewer than 250,000 distinct CDR3 sequences, around four fifths of them singletons. Specimen: tumor tissue from primary liver carcinoma. All receptors derive from a man aged 35-49 years with primary liver carcinoma and hepatitis B virus infection. CDR3s include the opening cysteine and the closing phenylalanine or tryptophan. Each record gives: clone size, V gene, J gene, CDR3 protein. Some rows mark clone size as missing; the rest say once, few, many or name a class of expanded clone.

>.|TRBV11-2|TRBJ2-5
CASCPQSVPGVTQYF
>many|TRBV29-1|TRBJ2-7
CSVGGLGGSRYEQYF
>.|TRBV29-1|TRBJ2-1
CSVVSQSIHNEQFF
>.|TRBV6-2/TRBV6-3|TRBJ2-7
CSSSYPGERRHEQYF
>once|TRBV24-1|TRBJ2-2
CATSEGDYDTAEPFF
>.|TRBV11-2|TRBJ2-1
CASSLDLGTYDEHFF
>.|TRBV7-9|TRBJ2-3
CASSNAGTGLDTQYF
>.|TRBV11-2|TRBJ1-5
CASSLVGVRGGNQPQHF
>once|TRBV7-3|TRBJ2-1
CASSRDSSYNEEFF
>.|TRBV6-1|TRBJ2-7
CVSSEEGLAGGYEQHF
>.|TRBV11-2|TRBJ2-5
CARSIGLAGNQETQYF
>.|TRBV4-1|TRBJ1-3
CASSQLMTASSGNTIYF
>.|TRBV5-4|TRBJ2-1
CVSSPGGGGYVNEHFF
>.|TRBV5-5|TRBJ2-3
CASSLLAAAGGDTQYF
>.|TRBV29-1|TRBJ1-3
CGGQVISGNTIYF